Sequencing of this TCR beta chain was carried out in a study of blood T cell repertoires in COVID-19. Background on the study: Nucleic acid was either cDNA or gDNA, and it came from T cells, B-cell-depleted T cells, or PBMCs.

This clone was detected only once. Looked up from germline, CDR1 is LNHDA and CDR2 is SQIVND (reference sequence). V was trimmed by 4 bases and J by 4 bases, leaving 10 bases between them. CDR3 length equals 14 residues. Data came from immunoSEQ multiplex PCR; TCRdb stores just in-frame clones and leaves some out. Of under 200,000 clones listed, 83% were seen once; the top ten hold about 2.1%. The clonotype comes from a woman of 80 years or more with acute or convalescent COVID-19. The sequencing input was peripheral blood. The rearrangement uses TRBV19 and TRBJ2-2; maybe TRBD1 (6 bases). The CDR3 DNA follows: TGTGCCAGTAGTAATCAGGGGTCCACCGGGGAGCTGTTTTTT. Its translation: CASSNQGSTGELFF.